The T cell receptor beta chain described here comes from a study of T cells expressing NK-cell markers. On the study more broadly: Seven of the eight sequenced donors were classified as HCMV-seropositive, and one was classified as seronegative.

TCRdb re-called the 5' RACE reads and shows each CDR3 protein once, DNA omitted. Here the sample table reports 350,000 to 400,000 distinct CDR3 sequences. Specimen: blood T cells: a sorted CD56 or NKG2C T cell subset, CD4+ or CD8+ T cells, or bulk PBMC T cells (not recorded which). The sequence was obtained from a woman in her forties or fifties in good health.

CDR3 residues: CATTPKDPANTGELFF. The V call is TRBV6-1, the J call TRBJ2-2. CDR1 is MNHNS and CDR2 is SASEGT in the germline V gene. This CDR3 region has 16 residues.